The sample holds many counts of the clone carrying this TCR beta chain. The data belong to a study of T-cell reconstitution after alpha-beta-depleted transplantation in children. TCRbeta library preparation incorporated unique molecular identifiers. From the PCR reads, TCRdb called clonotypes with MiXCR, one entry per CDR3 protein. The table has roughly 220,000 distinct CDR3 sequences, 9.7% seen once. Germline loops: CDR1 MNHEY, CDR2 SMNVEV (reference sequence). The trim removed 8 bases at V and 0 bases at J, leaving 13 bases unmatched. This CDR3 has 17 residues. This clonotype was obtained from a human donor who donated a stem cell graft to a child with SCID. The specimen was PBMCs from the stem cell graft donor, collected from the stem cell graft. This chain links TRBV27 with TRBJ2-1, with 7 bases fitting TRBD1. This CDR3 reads CASARDRQFSSYNEQFF. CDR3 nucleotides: TGTGCCAGCGCCCGGGACAGACAATTTAGCTCCTACAATGAGCAGTTCTTC.